The T cell receptor beta chain under discussion was sequenced for a study of quantifying T cell responses using KT2 cells. As for the study in general: cDNA was made from DNase-treated RNA using alpha and beta constant primers.

A single-stranded UMI oligo with SP2 sequence was ligated to cDNA 3' ends. An equimolar mix of RC1.1 and RC1.2 primed the beta chain across TRBC1 and TRBC2. Using its own MiXCR run on the UMI-ligation and nested PCR reads, TCRdb lists one record per CDR3 protein. The sample yields 40,000 to 60,000 distinct CDR3 sequences, around 10% seen once. V lost 4 bases and J 7 bases, leaving 8 bases between the germline ends. The CDR3 has 13 residues. CDR1 MNHEY and CDR2 SVGAGI come from the germline V gene. Unfractionated PBMC were spiked with known numbers of KT2 clone cells. The V call is TRBV6-5, the J call TRBJ1-6; no reliable D call. This receptor was taken from a human donor. The sample was PBMCs spiked with cells of the T cell clone KT2. CDR3 DNA: TGTGCCAGCAGTTGGGGAGGAAATTCACCCCTCCACTTT. It encodes CASSWGGNSPLHF.